Following are 28 T cell receptor beta chains from one sample sequenced in a study of shared clonotypes between healthy human individuals. The method was immunoSEQ multiplex PCR; TCRdb's version includes in-frame clones alone and lacks a portion of them. The table records some 2,400,000 clones, more than 90% of them present only once. Sequencing was carried out using naive CD4+ T cells sorted from blood. Subset meaning: CD45RA+ positively selected. These receptors originate from a man between 18 and 35 years old in good health.

The CDR3 coding sequence is TGTGCCAGCTCACCAAGTCTCGGGGACGGTCAGCCCCAGCATTTT. This translates into CASSPSLGDGQPQHF. The rearrangement uses TRBV18 and TRBJ1-5, with D perhaps TRBD1 (5 bases). Between the trimmed V and J ends, which lost 2 bases and 6 bases, there was a span of 14 bases. The CDR3 consists of 15 residues. CDR1 KGHSH and CDR2 LQKENI come from the germline V gene.

This rearrangement joins TRBV27 to TRBJ1-2; 8 bases fit TRBD1. Trimming took 6 bases from V and 7 from J; bases not matched to a gene: 10. The CDR3 runs 14 residues. Per germline, CDR1 MNHEY and CDR2 SMNVEV (reference sequence). CDR3 sequence: CASRGQAAQSGYTF. Here the CDR3 DNA reads TGTGCCAGCAGGGGACAGGCCGCCCAGAGTGGCTACACCTTC.

The chain couples TRBV6-1 to TRBJ1-1; D is unresolved. Per germline, CDR1 MNHNS and CDR2 SASEGT. V lost 10 bases and J 2 bases, leaving 14 bases between the germline ends. The CDR3 totals 13 residues. This CDR3 reads CAILVPPNTEAFF. The CDR3 DNA sequence: TGTGCCATCCTCGTCCCACCAAACACTGAAGCTTTCTTT.

The chain combines TRBV5-4 with TRBJ1-1, with D tentatively TRBD1 (6 bases). CDR3 length equals 13 residues. Trimming took 2 bases from V and 12 from J, leaving 17 bases between them. The germline CDR1 and CDR2 sequences are SGHNT and YYREEE (reference sequence). Written as DNA, the CDR3 is TGTGCCAGCAGCTTAGCAGTCGAGGGGGACTCTTTCTTT. Its protein product is CASSLAVEGDSFF.

The chain combines TRBV7-9 with TRBJ2-1, with 8 bases matching TRBD2. This CDR3 comprises 15 residues. V trimming: 8 bases; J trimming: 10 bases; junction bases outside the gene matches: 16. The germline CDR1 and CDR2 sequences are SEHNR and FQNEAQ (reference sequence). In nucleotides, the CDR3 is TGTGCCAGCCGACCGCCGGGACTAGGGAGCGGGGAGCAGTTCTTC. It codes for CASRPPGLGSGEQFF.

This rearrangement joins TRBV6-6 to TRBJ1-6; D not resolved. The CDR3 is 15 amino acids. The V gene lost 2 bases and the J gene lost 9 bases, with 14 bases spanning the gap. Looked up from germline, CDR1 is MNHNY and CDR2 is SVGAGI (reference sequence). The DNA for the CDR3 is TGTGCCAGCAGTTACGGAGGGAGCGACTCTTCACCCCTCCACTTT. It translates to CASSYGGSDSSPLHF.

The chain joins TRBV19 to TRBJ2-6; D is unresolved. CDR1 and CDR2 (germline): LNHDA, SQIVND (reference sequence). The CDR3 runs to 14 residues. V was pared by 7 bases and J by 0 bases, with 7 bases between. The CDR3, as DNA: TGTGCCAGTACGGTGAACTCTGGGGCCAACGTCCTGACTTTC. It is translated as CASTVNSGANVLTF.

This clone was counted once. This chain uses TRBV28 with TRBJ1-5, with no clear D. This CDR3 has 15 amino acids. Germline V gene data show CDR1 as MDHEN and CDR2 as SYDVKM. V was trimmed by 3 bases and J by 9 bases, leaving 18 bases between them. CDR3 sequence: CASSFRPAARRPQHF. CDR3 in DNA: TGTGCCAGCAGTTTTCGGCCAGCCGCCCGTCGGCCCCAGCATTTT.

This clone has just a few counts. V usage is TRBV21-1 and J usage is TRBJ2-7; the table gives TRBD2 as D, unverified against the DNA. TRBV21-1 is a documented pseudogene. The CDR3 consists of 15 residues. CDR3 DNA: TGTGCCAGCAGCAACCGGCTAGCGCGCCCCTACGAGCAGTACTTC. Translation gives CASSNRLARPYEQYF.

This chain connects TRBV13 to TRBJ2-7; D gene uncertain. The germline CDR1 and CDR2 sequences are PRHDT and FYEKMQ (reference sequence). The CDR3 has 14 amino acids. The ends were cut back, 0 bases at V and 3 bases at J, with 9 bases in the middle. The chain's CDR3 is CASSLGLMDYEQYF. The CDR3 region has the DNA TGTGCCAGCAGCTTAGGCCTAATGGACTACGAGCAGTACTTC.

This clone was observed a single time. This chain uses TRBV28 with TRBJ1-5; D possibly corresponds to TRBD1 (6 bases). The CDR3 consists of 11 residues. V lost 10 bases, J lost 5 bases, and 9 bases lay in between. Germline CDR1 and CDR2: MDHEN and SYDVKM. CDR3 nucleotide sequence: TGTGCCATCAGGGGCGATCAGCCCCAGCATTTT. Residues: CAIRGDQPQHF. The full variable domain, completed using reference TRBV28 and TRBJ1-5, is DVKVTQSSRYLVKRTGEKVFLECVQDMDHENMFWYRQDPGLGLRLIYFSYDVKMKEKGDIPEGYSVSREKKERFSLILESASTNQTSMYLCAIRGDQPQHFGDGTRLSIL.

The J gene is TRBJ2-7, the V gene TRBV11-2, with D unclear. This CDR3 has 14 amino acids. CDR1 is SGHAT, CDR2 FQNNGV, per germline. The V gene lost 6 bases and the J gene lost 0 bases, with 12 bases spanning the gap. The CDR3 sequence is CASSRTTDSYEQYF. The CDR3, as DNA: TGTGCCAGCAGTCGAACGACGGACTCCTACGAGCAGTACTTC.

The chain recombines TRBV18 with TRBJ2-7; 9 bases line up with TRBD1. The CDR3 has 17 residues. Germline CDR1 is KGHSH and CDR2 is LQKENI. After removal of 2 bases from V and 6 bases from J, the junction contained 14 bases not matched to a gene. Here the CDR3 DNA reads TGTGCCAGCTCACCATATCTGCTGAGACAGGGGGTAGGCGAGCAGTACTTC. It codes for CASSPYLLRQGVGEQYF.

The chain uses TRBV28 and TRBJ1-2; 8 nucleotides line up with TRBD1. J lost 1 base, V lost 7 bases, and 11 bases had no gene match. CDR1 and CDR2 from the germline V gene are MDHEN and SYDVKM. The CDR3 spans 16 residues. The CDR3 spells CASTLQGAANNYGYTF. CDR3 bases: TGTGCCAGCACCCTTCAGGGGGCGGCTAATAACTATGGCTACACCTTC.

The chain links TRBV30 to TRBJ1-6; no clear D. Germline CDR1 and CDR2: GTSNPN and SVGIG (reference sequence). Trimming shortened V by 1 base and J by 5 bases, and 18 bases separated the two germline ends. CDR3 length: 17 residues. DNA for the CDR3: TGTGCCTGGAGTGCAGGCATGTGGGAAAAAGATAATTCACCCCTCCACTTT. Protein sequence: CAWSAGMWEKDNSPLHF.

The chain has TRBV4-1 and TRBJ2-7, with D possibly called TRBD1 or TRBD2 (5 bases each). V lost 0 bases and J 7 bases, leaving 16 bases between the germline ends. The CDR3 runs to 15 residues. Germline values: CDR1 MGHRA, CDR2 YSYEKL. The CDR3 nucleotides are TGCGCCAGCAGCCAAGAGAGGGGACCCTCTAGGGAGCAGTACTTC. Translation gives CASSQERGPSREQYF.

V and J are TRBV9 and TRBJ1-5; D is unresolved. The germline V gene encodes CDR1 SGDLS and CDR2 YYNGEE. The V end was cut by 4 bases, the J end by 6 bases, with 14 bases between. The CDR3 contains 14 residues. This CDR3 is CASSPSWWGQPQHF. CDR3 sequence (DNA): TGTGCCAGCAGCCCTTCGTGGTGGGGTCAGCCCCAGCATTTT.

This clone was found a few times. V and J are TRBV6-6 and TRBJ1-2, with TRBD1 identical over 10 bases. With V trimmed by 5 bases and J by 2 bases, 8 bases remained unmatched. From germline, CDR1 is MNHNY and CDR2 SVGAGI (reference sequence). The CDR3 extends over 16 amino acids. CDR3 nucleotide sequence: TGTGCCAGCAGTCCGCCTCCGGGACAGGGGAACTATGGCTACACCTTC. The encoded protein is CASSPPPGQGNYGYTF.

The CDR3 is CASSSRLAGARIGTDTQYF. DNA of the CDR3: TGTGCCAGCAGTTCCCGACTAGCGGGGGCCCGAATTGGCACAGATACGCAGTATTTT. The chain uses TRBV27 and TRBJ2-3, with 12 bases identical to TRBD2. Germline trimming cut 4 bases from V and 1 base from J; bases unmatched to any gene: 12. The CDR3 sequence is 19 residues long. The germline V gene has CDR1 MNHEY and CDR2 SMNVEV (reference sequence).

This chain joins TRBV5-1 and TRBJ1-2; possibly TRBD1 for D (6 bases). CDR1 and CDR2 (germline): SGHRS, YFSETQ. CDR3 size: 14 residues. Trimming took off 5 bases at V and 2 bases at J, with 13 bases between the two ends. The CDR3 here is CASRAGVGNYGYTF. The CDR3 nucleotides read TGCGCCAGCAGAGCAGGGGTGGGCAACTATGGCTACACCTTC.

The gene calls are TRBV28 and TRBJ1-2; TRBD1 matches 8 bases. V dropped 5 bases and J dropped 4; count of bases not matched to a gene: 6. The CDR3 is 14 residues long. From germline, CDR1 is MDHEN and CDR2 SYDVKM. In nucleotides, the CDR3 is TGTGCCAGCAGTACAGGGGGAGCAGGCTATGGCTACACCTTC. This codes for CASSTGGAGYGYTF.

This chain links TRBV28 with TRBJ2-2; 10 bases agree with TRBD1. This CDR3 is 14 amino acids long. V shed 5 bases, J shed 7 bases, and the junction held 4 bases outside the gene matches. Germline CDR1 is MDHEN and CDR2 is SYDVKM. The chain's CDR3 is CASSEGTGDGELFF. The CDR3 region has the DNA TGTGCCAGCAGTGAAGGGACAGGGGACGGGGAGCTGTTTTTT.

This clone appeared once. V and J are TRBV6-6 and TRBJ1-1; D is ambiguous. The CDR3 has 13 amino acids. The germline gives CDR1 MNHNY, CDR2 SVGAGI (reference sequence). V was cut by 7 bases and J by 4 bases, with 13 bases left in between. The CDR3: CASIYGGFTEAFF. CDR3 DNA sequence: TGTGCCAGCATCTACGGAGGGTTCACTGAAGCTTTCTTT.

This clone was detected once. The chain couples TRBV19 to TRBJ1-5, with D perhaps TRBD1 (6 bases). V was shortened by 3 bases and J by 7 bases, with 13 bases between the two germline ends. Germline CDR1 reads LNHDA; CDR2 reads SQIVND (reference sequence). This CDR3 is 14 amino acids long. DNA of the CDR3: TGTGCCAGTAGTATCCCCCAGGGGTGGCAGCCCCAGCATTTT. This encodes CASSIPQGWQPQHF. The variable domain in full, completed from reference TRBV19 and TRBJ1-5, reads DGGITQSPKYLFRKEGQNVTLSCEQNLNHDAMYWYRQDPGQGLRLIYYSQIVNDFQKGDIAEGYSVSREKKESFPLTVTSAQKNPTAFYLCASSIPQGWQPQHFGDGTRLSIL.

This clone was seen just once. The gene calls are TRBV7-3 and TRBJ1-1; D unclear. CDR3 size: 13 residues. Per the germline V gene, CDR1 is SGHTA and CDR2 is FQGTGA. V lost 3 bases to trimming and J lost 0 bases, with 5 bases between them. In DNA form, the CDR3 reads TGTGCCAGCAGCTTTGGGTTGAACACTGAAGCTTTCTTT. Translation gives CASSFGLNTEAFF. The full variable domain, with the rest looked up from reference TRBV7-3 and TRBJ1-1, is GAGVSQTPSNKVTEKGKYVELRCDPISGHTALYWYRQSLGQGPEFLIYFQGTGAADDSGLPNDRFFAVRPEGSVSTLKIQRTERGDSAVYLCASSFGLNTEAFFGQGTRLTVV.

This chain connects TRBV28 to TRBJ1-4, with D unclear. The V gene lost 6 bases and the J gene lost 6 bases, with 5 bases spanning the gap. This CDR3 is built from 11 residues. Germline CDR1 and CDR2: MDHEN and SYDVKM. The CDR3 DNA sequence: TGTGCCAGCAGCACCTATGAAAAACTGTTTTTT. This gives the protein CASSTYEKLFF.

With respect to this clone: Different DNA sequences within this sample yield the same CDR3. V gene TRBV14 combines with J gene TRBJ2-7, with no clear D. Germline V CDR1 and CDR2: SGHDN, FVKESK. V shed 1 base and J shed 7 bases, with 5 bases lying between them. CDR3 size: 11 residues. The CDR3 DNA follows: TGTGCCAGCAGCCAAGCTCGAGAGCAGTACTTC. Translated, it gives CASSQAREQYF.

V usage is TRBV28 and J usage is TRBJ2-5, with TRBD1 matching over 8 bases. With 5 bases clipped from V and 3 bases from J, the junction kept 8 bases outside the gene matches. Germline assignment: CDR1 MDHEN and CDR2 SYDVKM. The CDR3 is 15 amino acids. CDR3 nucleotide sequence: TGTGCCAGCAGTGGACTGGGACAGGCCGAAGAGACCCAGTACTTC. It yields the protein CASSGLGQAEETQYF.